The sample holds many counts of the clone carrying this TCR beta chain. V lost 6 bases and J lost 2, with 16 bases in between. This CDR3 is 14 amino acids long. Germline V gene lookup returns CDR1 DFQATT and CDR2 SNEGSKA (reference sequence). These data belong to a study of T cells after yellow fever vaccination. Each CDR3 protein gets one entry after TCRdb re-called the 5' RACE reads with MiXCR. In the table there are more than 20,000 distinct CDR3 sequences, 5.2% of which are singletons. Study results and caveats: A faster peak, day 5 versus 15, was reached by the weaker secondary response.

The chain joins TRBV20-1 to TRBJ1-2, with TRBD1 as a possible D gene (5 bases). This sequence was found in a man younger than 35 who received the YFV17D yellow fever vaccine. The material sequenced was PBMCs, either bulk or a sorted T-cell subset (CD4+, CD8+, memory, or dextramer-sorted; not recorded which), taken about 49 days after the first yellow fever vaccination. In nucleotides, the CDR3 is TGCAGTGCCGCTTCGGGGGTCACCAACTATGGCTACACCTTC. Encoded protein: CSAASGVTNYGYTF.